Reported below is one T cell receptor (beta chain). Its antigen specificity is not known. No clone much larger than this one lies a single base away; base qualities are absent. The CDR3, cysteine through phenylalanine, is 12 amino acids long. The DNA shown is the 36-base CDR3, in frame from base 1. From a lookup of the germline V gene, CDR1 and CDR2 are MNHEY and SVGAGI. V is clipped by 4 bases and J by 8 bases, and the sequence between their germline boundaries is 9 bases long. This sample was sequenced with an Illumina NovaSeq 6000. TCRalpha and TCRbeta cDNA libraries were constructed by 5'RACE with constant-segment primers, with sample barcodes and unique molecular identifiers being introduced. Trizol reagent was used to extract RNA from every sample. Library amplification was performed in two PCR steps, and a second sample barcode and Illumina TruSeq adapters were introduced in the second step. Libraries were sequenced on an Illumina NovaSeq with 2 x 150 bp paired-end reads. Per the original workflow: Demultiplexing of reads and collapsing into UMI-guided consensus sequences were performed with migec v1.2.7. Using mixcr v2.1.11, UMI consensuses were aligned to TRA and TRB V and J templates and then assembled into clonotypes. Clonotypes were classified as expanded or contracted when called significant by both edgeR and NoisET, with noise models trained on biological replicates. For edgeR calls, a false discovery rate-adjusted p below 0.01 and a log2 fold-change threshold of 1 were applied. As an exploratory analysis of dynamics, PCA with hierarchical clustering was applied to max-normalized trajectories of the 1000 most abundant clonotypes. The CD4 or CD8 phenotype of responding clones was assigned using the separately sequenced CD4+ and CD8+ repertoires. The public reads were run again by TCRdb, first through fastp at Q25 and then through MiXCR, and only productive beta chains were kept. Identical CDR3 protein sequences are pooled into one entry, listed with their most common genes and DNA. Here the V and J calls rest on TCRdb's processing, not on the authors' analysis. In all, the sample holds 470,000 or so distinct CDR3 sequences, and more than 20% of those were seen once. Roughly an eighth of the sample is taken by the ten largest.

PBMCs were isolated by Ficoll-Paque density gradient centrifugation. This specimen belongs to a study of T-cell memory formation after mild COVID-19 listed by TCRdb under 2021. Concerning the study at large: TCR sequence clusters from the two donors were largely donor specific. The cohort comprised two young, previously healthy adult volunteers, one female and one male. In a couple of donors, T-cell clones that expanded and contracted after mild COVID-19 were tracked by sequencing TCRalpha and TCRbeta repertoires over time.

The paper as a whole reports these results and caveats: Some responding clones were detected in pre-infection memory, which suggested that pre-existing cross-reactive memory T cells had joined the SARS-CoV-2 response. Contracting CD4+ clones appeared mostly in the CM and EM memory subsets, whereas CD8+ clones were enriched in EMRA. Whether the second-wave clones peaking on day 37 were SARS-CoV-2 specific was not confirmed. Only a couple of mild cases were covered in the study, and larger cohorts including severe cases with pre-infection samples were considered necessary. Balanced CD4/CD8 phenotypes were observed for clones contracting from day 15 to 85, whereas a bias towards CD4+ was observed for a second wave of clones expanding from day 15 to 37.

The source material was PBMCs or a T cell subset sorted from them (not recorded which). The sequence came from an adult woman who had mild COVID-19 (a few samples of this study predate the infection). The sample titles of this study are shuffled in the database, so cell type and time point are left out; the donor was told from shared clones. The chain was built from TRBV6-5 and TRBJ2-1; the D gene cannot be resolved reliably. The nucleotide sequence is TGTGCCAGCAGTTCAATGGGATATGAGCAGTTCTTC. Its protein product is CASSSMGYEQFF.